The text below deals with one T cell receptor beta chain. The CDR3 totals 16 residues. J was trimmed by 2 bases and V by 2 bases; bases with no gene match: 6. Per the germline V gene, CDR1 is SNHLY and CDR2 is FYNNEI. The data originate from a study of T cell repertoires in cytomegalovirus infection. TCRdb used MiXCR to reprocess the reads, holding one entry per CDR3 protein. This sample has 300,000 to 450,000 distinct CDR3 sequences; 15% to 20% occur once, and the top ten carry around 8.6%. The source of this sequence is a human donor in good health (CMV status not recorded). Some clones in this sample may be carry-over from other donors' samples. V usage is TRBV2 and J usage is TRBJ2-1, with 7 bases lining up with TRBD2. Input material: PBMCs. CDR3 loop: CASSERASGTYNEQFF. The CDR3 DNA sequence: TGTGCCAGCAGTGAACGGGCTAGCGGAACCTACAATGAGCAGTTCTTC.